A selection of T cell receptor beta chains follows, all from one sample in a study of blood T cell repertoires in COVID-19. Method: immunoSEQ multiplex PCR; TCRdb's copy keeps in-frame clones and lacks some. Of about 170,000 clones listed, roughly four fifths are singletons. Source material: peripheral blood. These receptors were taken from a woman of 80 years or more with acute or convalescent COVID-19. The CDR3 runs from the conserved cysteine through the conserved F or W. Each record gives: D gene, clone size, V gene, J gene, CDR3 protein, CDR3 DNA. The D gene is left open where the match is weak. Not all rows give a size; the values are once, few, many and, for expanded clones, a class.

d_call: NA
clone_size: NA
v_call: TRBV5-1
j_call: TRBJ1-3
cdr3_aa: CASSLASFAGGEGNTIYF
cdr3_nt: TGCGCCAGCAGCTTGGCCTCCTTTGCTGGAGGGGAGGGAAACACCATATATTTT

d_call: NA
clone_size: NA
v_call: TRBV4-1
j_call: TRBJ2-1
cdr3_aa: CASSQEGSGVTEQFF
cdr3_nt: TGCGCCAGCAGCCAAGAGGGTTCGGGGGTGACGGAGCAGTTCTTC

d_call: NA
clone_size: NA
v_call: TRBV6-5
j_call: TRBJ2-3
cdr3_aa: CASSSGTDTQYF
cdr3_nt: TGTGCCAGCAGTTCGGGCACAGATACGCAGTATTTT

d_call: TRBD1
clone_size: NA
v_call: TRBV5-5
j_call: TRBJ2-1
cdr3_aa: CASSFGTVNEQFF
cdr3_nt: TGTGCCAGCAGCTTCGGGACAGTCAATGAGCAGTTCTTC

d_call: NA
clone_size: NA
v_call: TRBV6-2/TRBV6-3
j_call: TRBJ2-5
cdr3_aa: CASSYFSQGTETQYF
cdr3_nt: TGTGCCAGCAGTTACTTTAGTCAGGGTACGGAGACCCAGTACTTC

d_call: TRBD2
clone_size: NA
v_call: TRBV27
j_call: TRBJ2-6
cdr3_aa: CASSLKGVGRVFSGANVLTF
cdr3_nt: TGTGCCAGCAGTTTAAAGGGCGTCGGGAGGGTATTCTCTGGGGCCAACGTCCTGACTTTC

d_call: TRBD1
clone_size: NA
v_call: TRBV7-2
j_call: TRBJ2-3
cdr3_aa: CASSLGPQGARDTQYF
cdr3_nt: TGTGCCAGCAGCTTAGGCCCGCAGGGGGCCAGAGATACGCAGTATTTT

d_call: TRBD1
clone_size: NA
v_call: TRBV5-1
j_call: TRBJ2-5
cdr3_aa: CASSPGTGGTETQYF
cdr3_nt: TGCGCCAGCAGCCCCGGGACAGGGGGCACGGAGACCCAGTACTTC

d_call: TRBD2
clone_size: NA
v_call: TRBV27
j_call: TRBJ2-3
cdr3_aa: CASSLGTSGGTDTQYF
cdr3_nt: TGTGCCAGCAGTTTAGGGACTAGCGGGGGCACAGATACGCAGTATTTT

d_call: TRBD2
clone_size: NA
v_call: TRBV7-2
j_call: TRBJ2-1
cdr3_aa: CASSSLGWGGGRYNEQFF
cdr3_nt: TGTGCCAGCAGCTCATTAGGGTGGGGCGGGGGTAGGTACAATGAGCAGTTCTTC

d_call: TRBD1
clone_size: NA
v_call: TRBV5-1
j_call: TRBJ1-3
cdr3_aa: CASSSPGQGNTIYF
cdr3_nt: TGCGCCAGCAGCTCGCCGGGACAGGGGAACACCATATATTTT

d_call: NA
clone_size: NA
v_call: TRBV2
j_call: TRBJ1-4
cdr3_aa: CASSGTGWSEKLFF
cdr3_nt: TGTGCCAGCAGTGGTACAGGGTGGAGTGAAAAACTGTTTTTT

d_call: NA
clone_size: once
v_call: TRBV6-1
j_call: TRBJ1-2
cdr3_aa: CASSDGGGTGPSYGYTF
cdr3_nt: TGTGCCAGCAGTGACGGGGGAGGGACGGGACCTTCCTATGGCTACACCTTC